Included here is one TCR beta chain sequence, with context. Its antigen remains unknown. This entry is derived from a study of blood T cells in healthy people across ages. This CDR3 region has 14 residues. Unmatched junction bases numbered 4, after V lost 5 bases and J lost 5 bases. Germline V gene sequence: CDR1 SGHTA, CDR2 FQGNSA. Study outcomes and limitations: Significant beta diversity loss was already apparent by age approximately 42, declining roughly linearly.

PCR was performed a second time for about 7 to 12 cycles using a sample-barcoded 5' primer and a J-beta primer mix. Every sample gave at least 2.5 million paired-end reads containing CDR3. TCRdb processed the 5' RACE reads anew with MiXCR; each CDR3 protein has one entry. Of about 830,000 distinct CDR3 sequences listed, 55% to 65% are singletons. The chain couples TRBV7-2 to TRBJ1-5, with 9 bases matching TRBD1. The receptor comes from a man aged 25-40 years in good health. The sample was blood. In DNA, the CDR3 is TGTGCCAGCAGCACCGGGACAGGGCATCAGCCCCAGCATTTT. It specifies CASSTGTGHQPQHF.